The source of this TCR beta chain is a study of OX40 agonist ivuxolimab in advanced cancers. Background on the study: The patients received ivuxolimab by intravenous route every 2 weeks at 0.01 to 10 mg/kg. From roughly 20 to 85 years was the age range, with a mean of around 54 years, and roughly 83% were male.

Profiled with immunoSEQ multiplex PCR; TCRdb holds only in-frame clones, not every one. In the table there are approximately 90,000 clones, 70% to 90% of which are singletons. Germline CDR1 and CDR2: SGHNT and YYREEE (reference sequence). The CDR3 length is 14 residues. V was pared by 5 bases and J by 6 bases, with 14 bases between. V usage is TRBV5-4 and J usage is TRBJ1-4; D gene uncertain. The specimen was CD4+ or CD8+ T cells sorted from blood, collected in a trial of the OX40 agonist ivuxolimab. The clonotype comes from an adult with an advanced solid tumor such as melanoma, head and neck, liver or kidney cancer. Here the CDR3 DNA reads TGTGCCAGCAGTTCGCATCAGGACTATGAAAAACTGTTTTTT. Its translation: CASSSHQDYEKLFF.